Presented here are 19 T cell receptor beta chains from one specimen sequenced in a study of CD8 T cells in Susac syndrome. The authors reverse transcribed 0.5 to 1 ug RNA with random hexamers. Each CDR3 protein is one row after TCRdb ran MiXCR on the immunoSEQ multiplex PCR reads. The sample carries under 95,000 distinct CDR3 sequences, around 94% recorded once. Specimen: CD4+ T cells from PBMCs. These TCRs come from a human donor with Susac syndrome.

This chain connects TRBV9 to TRBJ2-5; D is perhaps TRBD1 (6 bases). The ends were cut back, 0 bases at V and 4 bases at J, with 16 bases in the middle. CDR1 and CDR2 (germline): SGDLS, YYNGEE. The CDR3 loop spans 16 amino acids. CDR3 residues: CASSVETGIVAETQYF. Written as DNA, the CDR3 is TGTGCCAGCAGCGTAGAAACAGGGATCGTGGCAGAGACCCAGTACTTC.

CDR3 in amino acids: CSAGTSGGTGELFF. CDR3 DNA sequence: TGCAGCGCCGGGACTAGCGGGGGGACCGGGGAGCTGTTTTTT. This chain uses TRBV29-1 with TRBJ2-2, with TRBD2 matching over 15 bases. Germline-derived CDR1 and CDR2 are SQVTM and ANQGSEA. This CDR3 contains 14 residues. J lost 5 bases, V lost 7 bases, and 2 bases had no gene match.

The chain combines TRBV29-1 with TRBJ1-5; TRBD1 is a possible D gene (5 bases). Germline V gene lookup returns CDR1 SQVTM and CDR2 ANQGSEA. V lost 6 bases and J 3 bases, leaving 12 bases between the germline ends. The CDR3 spans 13 residues. CDR3 nucleotide sequence: TGCAGCGTCTACACAGGACCCAATCAGCCCCAGCATTTT. Translation: CSVYTGPNQPQHF.

This clonotype was seen just once. V and J are TRBV9 and TRBJ2-2, with D unresolved. CDR1 and CDR2 (germline): SGDLS, YYNGEE. V was clipped by 1 base and J by 4 bases, with 5 bases between them. The CDR3 sequence is 13 residues long. The CDR3 nucleotides read TGTGCCAGCAGCGTACATTTCACCGGGGAGCTGTTTTTT. Amino acids: CASSVHFTGELFF.

This rearrangement joins TRBV6-1 to TRBJ2-5; D remains ambiguous. Germline V CDR1 and CDR2: MNHNS, SASEGT. The V gene lost 7 bases and the J gene lost 4 bases, with 13 bases spanning the gap. This CDR3 has 13 amino acids. Written as DNA, the CDR3 is TGTGCCAGCACATCCCGGCAGCTAGAGACCCAGTACTTC. This encodes CASTSRQLETQYF.

This clonotype was detected once. The V call is TRBV9, the J call TRBJ2-2; maybe TRBD2 (6 bases). CDR1 is SGDLS, CDR2 YYNGEE, per germline. Trimming took off 3 bases at V and 0 bases at J, with 9 bases between the two ends. The CDR3 has 15 amino acids. As DNA, the CDR3 is TGTGCCAGCAGCGACGGCGGGGCGAACACCGGGGAGCTGTTTTTT. Amino acid sequence: CASSDGGANTGELFF.

V is TRBV20-1 and J is TRBJ2-7; 12 bases fit TRBD2. In germline, CDR1 is DFQATT, CDR2 SNEGSKA (reference sequence). Germline trimming cut 5 bases from V and 5 bases from J; bases unmatched to any gene: 7. The CDR3 loop spans 14 amino acids. The CDR3 DNA sequence: TGCAGTGCTTCCCGACTAGCGGGGGTCAACGAGCAGTACTTC. This translates into CSASRLAGVNEQYF.

V is TRBV12-3 or TRBV12-4 and J is TRBJ1-2; the D gene is possibly TRBD1 (5 bases). V dropped 7 bases and J dropped 4 bases, with 13 bases sitting between them. This CDR3 spans 13 amino acids. The CDR3 bases are TGTGCCAGCAACTCTGGGGACCTCTATGGCTACACCTTC. Encoded protein: CASNSGDLYGYTF.

The V and J genes are TRBV29-1 and TRBJ2-7, with D unresolved. Germline V gene data show CDR1 as SQVTM and CDR2 as ANQGSEA. Trimming pared 5 bases from V and 3 bases from J, leaving 11 bases between. The CDR3 loop spans 12 amino acids. For the CDR3, the DNA is TGCAGCGTTACCGGACGGAGCTACGAGCAGTACTTC. This encodes CSVTGRSYEQYF.

This clonotype was recorded once. This chain uses TRBV20-1 with TRBJ2-7; TRBD1 is a possible D gene (6 bases). The V gene lost 0 bases and the J gene lost 2 bases, with 11 bases spanning the gap. The CDR3 sequence is 14 residues long. CDR1 is DFQATT, CDR2 SNEGSKA, per germline (reference sequence). CDR3 nucleotides: TGCAGTGCTAGAGAAGCAGGGGCCCCCTACGAGCAGTACTTC. Amino acids: CSAREAGAPYEQYF.

The chain links TRBV20-1 to TRBJ2-5, with 10 bases that match TRBD2. CDR3 length equals 16 residues. With 4 bases clipped from V and 5 bases from J, the junction kept 13 bases outside the gene matches. CDR1 DFQATT and CDR2 SNEGSKA come from the germline V gene (reference sequence). CDR3 nucleotides: TGCAGTGCTATTCACCTACTAGCGGGGCGGGGGGAGACCCAGTACTTC. Translation: CSAIHLLAGRGETQYF.

This chain connects TRBV10-3 to TRBJ2-7; no definite D call. Germline V gives CDR1 ENHRY, CDR2 SYGVKD. V lost 6 bases and J 3 bases, leaving 9 bases between the germline ends. This CDR3 is 12 amino acids long. CDR3 region: CAISQTVYEQYF. The CDR3 region has the DNA TGTGCCATCAGCCAAACAGTCTACGAGCAGTACTTC.

The chain joins TRBV6-6 to TRBJ1-1, with D possibly being TRBD1 (5 bases). The CDR3 consists of 13 residues. Trimming took off 9 bases at V and 5 bases at J, with 16 bases between the two ends. Per the germline V gene, CDR1 is MNHNY and CDR2 is SVGAGI (reference sequence). In nucleotides, the CDR3 is TGTGCCAGTCACCTATCGGGGGAGACTGAAGCTTTCTTT. Protein product: CASHLSGETEAFF.

V usage is TRBV20-1 and J usage is TRBJ2-5; TRBD2 matches at 8 bases. The V gene's germline CDR1 is DFQATT and CDR2 SNEGSKA (reference sequence). The CDR3 is 11 residues long. V trimming: 6 bases; J trimming: 5 bases; junction bases outside the gene matches: 2. The DNA of the CDR3 is TGCAGTGCCCCTAGCGGGGAGACCCAGTACTTC. Residues: CSAPSGETQYF.

The chain joins TRBV4-1 to TRBJ2-3; 10 bases align to TRBD2. CDR3 length equals 15 residues. V lost 2 bases and J lost 5; bases outside the gene matches: 4. CDR1 is MGHRA and CDR2 is YSYEKL in the germline V gene. Here the CDR3 reads CASSQSGGARDTQYF. CDR3 in DNA: TGCGCCAGCAGCCAAAGCGGGGGGGCCAGAGATACGCAGTATTTT.

The chain recombines TRBV7-2 with TRBJ2-5; D tentatively fits TRBD1 or TRBD2 (5 bases each). The CDR3 sequence is 16 residues long. Germline CDR1 reads SGHTA; CDR2 reads FQGNSA. Trimming removed 3 bases from V and 5 bases from J, with 19 bases in between. The CDR3 DNA reads as TGTGCCAGCAGCTTGGGGACCTTATCCTCGAGGGAGACCCAGTACTTC. Amino acids: CASSLGTLSSRETQYF.

The rearrangement uses TRBV30 and TRBJ1-1, with D hard to call. This CDR3 has 11 amino acids. Trimming took off 4 bases at V and 4 bases at J, with 7 bases between the two ends. Germline loops: CDR1 GTSNPN, CDR2 SVGIG (reference sequence). CDR3 sequence reads: CAWKGTTEAFF. The CDR3 nucleotides are TGTGCCTGGAAGGGAACCACTGAAGCTTTCTTT.

The rearrangement uses TRBV20-1 and TRBJ2-5; D uncertain. V was pared by 5 bases and J by 5 bases, with 9 bases between. The CDR3 has 11 residues. Germline V gene sequence: CDR1 DFQATT, CDR2 SNEGSKA (reference sequence). The CDR3, as DNA: TGCAGTGCTCGGAAAGACGAGACCCAGTACTTC. It encodes CSARKDETQYF.

The chain links TRBV28 to TRBJ2-1; D not resolved. V was trimmed by 5 bases and J by 5 bases, leaving 4 bases between them. Germline CDR1 reads MDHEN; CDR2 reads SYDVKM. The length of the CDR3 is 11 residues. Here the CDR3 DNA reads TGTGCCAGCAGTCCGCACAATGAGCAGTTCTTC. It encodes CASSPHNEQFF.